This T cell receptor beta chain came from a study of technical replicates of blood from a handful of donors. Assay: immunoSEQ multiplex PCR; the TCRdb copy retains only in-frame clones and omits some. In the table there are more than 70,000 clones, around 97% of which are singletons. Germline values: CDR1 MDHEN, CDR2 SYDVKM. The V and J ends lost 5 bases and 5 bases, in that order; junction bases with no gene match: 9. The CDR3 is made up of 15 amino acids. The sample comprised T cells isolated from PBMCs. The rearrangement uses TRBV28 and TRBJ1-3, with 7 bases matching TRBD1. The source is a human donor in good health. The chain's CDR3 is CASSLDRVARNTIYF. The CDR3 DNA reads as TGTGCCAGCAGTCTAGACAGGGTAGCCCGAAACACCATATATTTT.